This TCR beta chain was sequenced during a study of OX40 agonist ivuxolimab in advanced cancers. Study-wide context: Anti-PD-1, anti-PD-L1 or anti-CTLA-4 therapy given earlier was allowed, and about 38% had some.

This CDR3 region has 12 residues. Germline V gives CDR1 MNHNS, CDR2 SASEGT. Trimming removed 8 bases from V and 8 bases from J, with 12 bases in between. Comment on this clone: Its antigen remains unknown.

Overall study results and limits: In CD8+ T cells, expanded clones were on average more numerous than in CD4+. Doses of 0.1 to 3.0 mg/kg were accompanied by clonal expansion of CD4+ and CD8+ blood T cells by week 6.

Patients who had autoimmune disease history or got systemic immunosuppression were left out. Libraries were prepared by immunoSEQ multiplex PCR; TCRdb keeps only in-frame clonotypes and omits some of them. This table holds over 60,000 clones, over 75% found once. This chain connects TRBV6-1 to TRBJ1-4, with D unresolved. This sample comprised CD4+ or CD8+ T cells sorted from blood, obtained in a trial of the OX40 agonist ivuxolimab. This clonotype originated in an adult with an advanced solid tumor such as melanoma, head and neck, liver or kidney cancer. CDR3 loop: CASGGGYEKLFF. The CDR3, as DNA: TGTGCCAGCGGTGGAGGTTACGAAAAACTGTTTTTT.